This T cell receptor beta chain was profiled in a study of regulatory T cells in long-lasting Graves disease (dated by TCRdb to about 2021). For the wider study: Newly diagnosed Graves' disease patients had taken antithyroid drugs for less than 3 months. TCR sequencing covered some 13 persistent and 20 newly diagnosed Graves' disease patients, approximately 33 samples in total. The study was conducted in China and was registered as a clinical trial. This study used TCR sequencing and RNA sequencing of peripheral blood to compare persistent Graves' disease patients against newly diagnosed Graves' disease patients. What the work shows at the level of the full study, not this receptor alone: The authors noted that the small sample size was a limitation that may lower accuracy. Compared with newly diagnosed patients, patients with persistent Graves' disease had lower TCR Shannon entropy and fewer highly expanded clones, which suggests clonal expansion. Because the primary lesion, thyroid tissue, could not be accessed, the study looked at peripheral blood alone. Sequencing and analysis were limited to the TCR beta chain. Persistent patients shared more public clonotypes among themselves (2,741) than newly diagnosed patients did (approximately 900). Persistent disease showed preferential use of TRBV28, TRBJ1-2 and TRBJ2-5, whereas newly diagnosed disease favored TRBV20-1 and TRBJ2-1.

The time point label here, explained by the study, means: newly diagnosed GD, antithyroid drugs for less than 3 months. For both TCR sequencing and RNA sequencing, RNA was extracted from PBMCs using TRIzol. The diagnosis of Graves' disease was made according to American Thyroid Association guidelines. Recruitment of patients was carried out at an endocrinology department in Xi'an, China. Each patient gave approximately 9 milliliters of peripheral blood, collected in an EDTA anticoagulant tube. Ficoll Paque Plus density gradient separation was used to isolate PBMCs, and no further T cell sorting was performed. An Agilent 2100 Bioanalyzer and agarose gel were used to check RNA quality, and a NanoDrop 2000 was used to measure RNA concentration. Trimming at the junction amounts to 7 bases on V and 1 base on J, and the germline ends lie 10 bases apart. From its cysteine to its phenylalanine, the CDR3 spans 13 amino acids. The kept DNA is CDR3 alone, 39 bases in frame from the first base. The CDR1 and CDR2 encoded by the germline V gene are SNHLY and FYNNEI.

In the case of this clonotype: Its specific antigen is unknown. Base qualities are not at hand, and no much larger clone is one base apart.

Receptor libraries were prepared by multiplex PCR. The sequencer was an Illumina HiSeq 4000. TCR beta libraries were built with iRepertoire HTBI primers and Arm-PCR amplification of CDR3 regions. Before sequencing, the PCR products went through gel purification. On the study's bioinformatics: A total of 62 TRBV and more than twelve TRBJ segments were identified across samples and were used for gene usage analysis of CDR3 amino acid clonotypes. COPE and FqMerger were used to merge filtered high-quality paired reads into contigs. BLAST was used to align contigs to the IMGT TRBV, TRBD and TRBJ reference genes, and CDR3 was defined following IMGT. Clonotypes above 0.1% frequency were classified as highly expanded clones. Repertoire diversity was measured by Shannon entropy, and V-J evenness by the Gini coefficient. Clonotypes shared by more than one individual were considered public. TCRdb's own reprocessing of the public reads used fastp at Q25 and MiXCR and kept productive beta chains. A single entry per CDR3 protein holds the most common genes and DNA from its merged rows. TCRdb assigned the V and J calls; the authors' analysis was not used. The sample includes around 400,000 distinct CDR3 sequences, with about 15% observed a single time. In total, the top ten clones hold around 7.6% of the sample.

These data also formed part of another study, on T cells in Graves' hyperthyroidism and ophthalmopathy. The second publication reports: A patient counted as having stable Graves' hyperthyroidism if no progression to ophthalmopathy occurred over 18 months of follow-up. Hyperthyroidism patients were newly diagnosed, had a disease duration of under 2 months, and were aged 18 to 65 years. Exclusion was applied to patients with uncontrolled infections, other autoimmune diseases, pregnancy or lactation. Clinical symptoms, serum thyroxine and TRAb, thyroid ultrasound, and orbital computed tomography formed the basis for the diagnoses. The first round of RT-PCR for the TCR CDR3 was performed with the HTBI primer set and the Qiagen OneStep RT-PCR kit. Most expanded thyroid clonotypes (frequency above 0.001) were also detected in blood, suggesting blood repertoires may reflect thyroid immune responses. In cross-validation, a model built on a 13 V-J signature told ophthalmopathy apart from stable hyperthyroidism with under 90% sensitivity and around 81% specificity, and in testing the same model reached 80%/75%. In validation, the model predicted progression to ophthalmopathy a median of roughly 6.5 months before onset, with over 55% sensitivity and 72.22% specificity. To identify distinguishing TCR V-J signatures, a discovery cohort of roughly 100 patients was used, comprising 43 with Graves' ophthalmopathy and 57 with stable Graves' hyperthyroidism. Whether ophthalmopathy could be predicted prospectively was tested in an independent validation cohort made up of some 20 hyperthyroidism patients plus 17 patients who later progressed to ophthalmopathy. The approximately 100 discovery patients were divided at random into training and test sets in a 7:3 ratio. In several Graves' hyperthyroidism patients, the study also compared T-cell repertoires from thyroid tissue with T-cell repertoires from blood. After sampling, hyperthyroidism patients received methimazole starting at 30 mg daily, and ophthalmopathy patients received high-dose intravenous methylprednisolone. The libraries were constructed in a second round of multiplex PCR and then size-selected and purified. Sequencing of the libraries was done on an Illumina HiSeq2000 using paired-end 100 bp reads. Raw data were processed with SOAPnuke, discarding reads with adapters, uncalled bases, mean Phred below 15, or no exact constant-primer or identifier match. COPE v1.2.5 was used to merge the high-quality paired reads, and each unique nucleotide sequence was defined as a clonotype. MiTCR v1.1 was used to align the clonotypes against IMGT TRBV, TRBD and TRBJ reference segments. The analysis was restricted to V-J combinations with a frequency above 0.0001, which together covered 99% to 99.2% of the repertoires. A TCS score was defined as the ratio of F50 (clonal expansion) to E x V (chaos), with BLOSUM62-based TCRdist applied between CDR3 peptides within each V-J. Welch's t-statistics and random forest reduced fewer than 550 V-J features to roughly 13, which were used in a naive Bayes classifier (R e1071). No statistical method was used to fix the sample size in advance, and group allocation was not hidden from the investigators. TCR Vbeta CDR3 sequencing of some 140 peripheral blood samples (around 45 ophthalmopathy, about 74 hyperthyroidism and 17 progressor patients) is reported in the paper.

Here the chain combines TRBV2 and TRBJ1-1; the D gene identity is not certain. The sequence was collected from a woman aged 35 to 49 with Graves disease. Donor details come from another sample of the same person, matched by shared clones. Sample: peripheral blood mononuclear cells (PBMCs), taken at new diagnosis, from a patient treated with antithyroid drugs. The DNA reads TGTGCCAGCATCCAAAACTGGAACACTGAAGCTTTCTTT. The resulting protein is CASIQNWNTEAFF. Here the CDR3 is joined to the reference TRBV2 and TRBJ1-1 genes, and the full variable domain is: EPEVTQTPSHQVTQMGQEVILRCVPISNHLYFYWYRQILGQKVEFLVSFYNNEISEKSEIFDDQFSVERPDGSNFTLKIRSTKLEDSAMYFCASIQNWNTEAFFGQGTRLTVV.